The T cell receptor beta chain under discussion was sequenced for a study of shared clonotypes between healthy human individuals. Authors' processing steps: In the immunoSEQ data, sequences were junction-only and lacked quality scores, so filtering differed. Sequencing used immunoSEQ multiplex PCR; TCRdb keeps in-frame clones, though not all of them. V, J and clone size are taken as reported in that table, and D and trimming were inferred from the DNA itself. This sample has 2,500,000 or so clones, with roughly 93% found just once. Between the trimmed V and J ends, which lost 7 bases and 3 bases, there was a span of 16 bases. Germline CDR1 reads MNHNS; CDR2 reads SASEGT. This CDR3 region has 15 residues.

The TCR sequence derives from a man younger than 30 in good health. Some clones in this sample may be carry-over from other donors' samples. The chain combines TRBV6-1 with TRBJ2-4; D possibly matches TRBD1 or TRBD2 (6 bases each). The sample was naive CD4+ T cells from PBMCs. Subset indicated: CD45RA+ positively selected. CDR3 loop: CASILGAAGKNIQYF. The CDR3 DNA follows: TGTGCCAGCATATTGGGGGCAGCGGGCAAAAACATTCAGTACTTC.